Sequencing of this TCR beta chain was carried out in a study of beta chain features in type 1 diabetes. The investigators reverse transcribed all of the isolated RNA, so they sequenced expressed TCRB transcripts. TCRdb keeps only in-frame clones here, not all; method: immunoSEQ multiplex PCR. The table lists hundreds of thousands of clones, about 14% of them singletons. Study conclusions and caveats: Across all four CD4+ subsets, people with type 1 diabetes showed modestly shorter TCRB CDR3s.

This CDR3 has 12 amino acids. The germline V gene has CDR1 ENHRY and CDR2 SYGVKD. After removal of 10 bases from V and 3 bases from J, the junction contained 4 bases not matched to a gene. Details on this clone: The antigen remains undetermined.

The sample was naive CD4+ T cells from blood. The J gene is TRBJ2-7, the V gene TRBV10-3; 9 bases are shared with TRBD1. The receptor's source is a man aged 18 to 29 with type 1 diabetes. Here the CDR3 DNA reads TGTGCCACAGGGACAGGGATCTACGAGCAGTACTTC. Encoded protein: CATGTGIYEQYF.